These 10 T cell receptor beta chains were sequenced from one sample in a study of T cells after yellow fever vaccination. MiXCR, run by TCRdb on the 5' RACE reads, gives a single entry per CDR3 protein. This sample carries about 85,000 distinct CDR3 sequences, approximately 12% of them seen once, and the ten largest clones take roughly 24%. The sample in question was CD8+ T cells not binding an NS4B(214-222) dextramer, sorted from PBMCs, obtained more than 20 days after the first yellow fever vaccination. Receptors were obtained from a man younger than 35 who received the YFV17D yellow fever vaccine.

The chain carries TRBV7-8 and TRBJ2-1, with 12 bases identical to TRBD2. The CDR3 is 17 residues long. CDR1 and CDR2 (germline): SGHVS, FQNEAQ. V lost 4 bases and J lost 3; bases outside the gene matches: 7. DNA of the CDR3: TGTGCCAGCAGCTCGGCGACTAGCGGGGGCAGCTACAATGAGCAGTTCTTC. This gives the protein CASSSATSGGSYNEQFF.

This sequence joins TRBV7-2 and TRBJ2-7, with 9 positions matching TRBD2. Germline CDR1 is SGHTA and CDR2 is FQGNSA. V was clipped by 3 bases and J by 4 bases; unmatched bases: 10. This CDR3 is built from 16 residues. CDR3 coding DNA: TGTGCCAGCAGCTTCGGGGCGGGACTAGCTGCGTACGAGCAGTACTTC. This gives the protein CASSFGAGLAAYEQYF.

This clonotype was observed many times. The rearrangement links TRBV29-1 to TRBJ2-2; D remains ambiguous. In germline, CDR1 is SQVTM, CDR2 ANQGSEA. Trimming removed 6 bases at V and 4 bases at J, with 6 bases between. The CDR3 sequence is 11 residues long. CDR3 residues: CSVLVTGELFF. In DNA, the CDR3 is TGCAGCGTGCTGGTCACCGGGGAGCTGTTTTTT.

The sample holds many counts of this clonotype. The chain recombines TRBV12-3 or TRBV12-4 with TRBJ2-7, with D hard to call. The CDR3 is 12 residues long. V shed 1 base and J shed 3 bases, with 4 bases lying between them. CDR3 DNA: TGTGCCAGCAGTTTAGGGGACTACGAGCAGTACTTC. Translated, it gives CASSLGDYEQYF.

This clonotype has just a few counts. This chain links TRBV12-3 or TRBV12-4 with TRBJ2-3; 7 bases fit TRBD2. Trimming removed 7 bases from V and 1 base from J; junction bases left unmatched: 5. The CDR3 contains 14 residues. The CDR3 region is CASTASGGTDTQYF. As DNA, the CDR3 is TGTGCCAGCACCGCGAGCGGGGGCACAGATACGCAGTATTTT.

The sample holds a few counts of this clonotype. The chain combines TRBV19 with TRBJ1-1, with D perhaps TRBD1 (5 bases). V lost 6 bases to trimming and J lost 6 bases, with 17 bases between them. Per the germline V gene, CDR1 is LNHDA and CDR2 is SQIVND (reference sequence). This CDR3 region has 14 residues. The CDR3 loop is CASRKVGGVPEAFF. CDR3 coding DNA: TGTGCCAGTAGAAAGGTAGGAGGGGTCCCTGAAGCTTTCTTT.

This clonotype was detected a few times. This rearrangement joins TRBV12-3 or TRBV12-4 to TRBJ1-6; D might be TRBD1 (6 bases). The CDR3 is made up of 15 amino acids. V was pared by 3 bases and J by 9 bases, with 15 bases between. The CDR3 DNA reads TGTGCCAGCAGTTTCAGACAGGTGGTAGTTTCACCCCTCCACTTT. As protein: CASSFRQVVVSPLHF.

This chain connects TRBV15 to TRBJ2-2, with D possibly being TRBD1 (5 bases). Germline values: CDR1 LNHNV, CDR2 YYDKDF (reference sequence). The V end was cut by 0 bases, the J end by 1 base, with 9 bases between. The CDR3 has 16 amino acids. CDR3 DNA sequence: TGTGCCACCAGCAGAGATGGGGCAGTGAACACCGGGGAGCTGTTTTTT. It codes for CATSRDGAVNTGELFF.

The chain uses TRBV27 and TRBJ2-7; D remains ambiguous. The CDR3 is made up of 14 amino acids. Germline CDR1 MNHEY, CDR2 SMNVEV (reference sequence). The V gene lost 4 bases and the J gene lost 2 bases, with 12 bases spanning the gap. The CDR3 bases are TGTGCCAGCAGTTCAAGAGGTACGGCCTACGAGCAGTACTTC. This codes for CASSSRGTAYEQYF.

This clonotype was recorded a few times. V usage is TRBV12-3 or TRBV12-4 and J usage is TRBJ2-1; the D is unclear. V lost 7 bases, J lost 3 bases, and 4 bases lay in between. The CDR3 consists of 11 residues. The CDR3 loop reads CASNDYNEQFF. DNA for the CDR3: TGTGCCAGCAATGACTACAATGAGCAGTTCTTC.